A selection of T cell receptor beta chains follows, all from one sample in a study of OX40 agonist ivuxolimab in advanced cancers. Measured with immunoSEQ multiplex PCR; TCRdb has only the in-frame clones, and not every one. This sample yields around 94,000 clones, of which about nine tenths are seen a single time; more than 0.25% belongs to the top ten. This sample comprised CD4+ or CD8+ T cells sorted from blood, obtained in a trial of the OX40 agonist ivuxolimab. The receptors were sampled from an adult with an advanced solid tumor such as melanoma, head and neck, liver or kidney cancer. Each CDR3 is given with its conserved first and last residue. D genes are given only for firm matches. Not every row has a clone size; where given, it reads once, few, many or a size class.

V gene	clone size	J gene	D gene	CDR3 DNA	CDR3 protein
TRBV7-9	NA	TRBJ1-6	NA	TGTGCCAGCAGCTTAGCAGGGGGGCTTAATTCACCCCTCCACTTT	CASSLAGGLNSPLHF
TRBV18	NA	TRBJ1-4	NA	TGTGCCAGCTCACCCACTGTAGGTCCGAATGAAAAACTGTTTTTT	CASSPTVGPNEKLFF
TRBV10-3	NA	TRBJ2-6	TRBD1	TGTGCCATCAGTGACCAAGGACAGGGTCACGTCCTGACTTTC	CAISDQGQGHVLTF
TRBV5-6	NA	TRBJ1-1	NA	TGTGCCAGCAGCCCAACGCGCAGGCTGGGAACTGAAGCTTTCTTT	CASSPTRRLGTEAFF
TRBV7-8	NA	TRBJ2-6	NA	TGTGCCAGCAGGTTAAAGCGGGCGTGGGACAGTTCCTCTGGGGCCAACGTCCTGACTTTC	CASRLKRAWDSSSGANVLTF
TRBV2	NA	TRBJ1-4	TRBD1	TGTGCCAGCAGTTGGACAGGCCCGAATGAAAAACTGTTTTTT	CASSWTGPNEKLFF
TRBV4-3	NA	TRBJ1-1	NA	TGCGCCAGCAGCCTCTCAGGGACTGAGAACACTGAAGCTTTCTTT	CASSLSGTENTEAFF
TRBV30	few	TRBJ1-1	NA	TGTGCCTGGAGTTGGCGGGAAAACTGGTGGAATACTGAAGCTTTCTTT	CAWSWRENWWNTEAFF
TRBV12-5	NA	TRBJ1-4	NA	TGTGCTAGTGGCATCCCGCGCGACAAGCGACTGTTTTTT	CASGIPRDKRLFF
TRBV5-1	NA	TRBJ2-7	NA	TGCGCCAGCAGCTTGGAGCGGATGTCCTACGAGCAGTACTTC	CASSLERMSYEQYF
TRBV27	NA	TRBJ2-3	NA	TGTGCCAGCAGTTTATTGATCACAGATACGCAGTATTTT	CASSLLITDTQYF
TRBV19	NA	TRBJ1-1	NA	TGTGCCAGTAGTATCCTGGGGGCTTACACTGAAGCTTTCTTT	CASSILGAYTEAFF
TRBV7-3	NA	TRBJ2-4	TRBD2	TGTGCCAGCAGCTTATCAGCGGGGGACGAGATGGGCAAAAACATTCAGTACTTC	CASSLSAGDEMGKNIQYF
TRBV6-1	NA	TRBJ1-1	NA	TGTGCCAGCAGGACCGGGGCGAACACTGAAGCTTTCTTT	CASRTGANTEAFF
TRBV7-3	few	TRBJ2-3	NA	TGTGCCAGCAGCTCAGATGGATGGGAACACGCGCAGTATTTT	CASSSDGWEHAQYF
TRBV7-2	NA	TRBJ1-4	NA	TGTGCCAGCAGCGCCGATGAAAAACTGTTTTTT	CASSADEKLFF
TRBV2	NA	TRBJ1-1	NA	TGTGCCAGCAGTGAAGCATGGCAGAGGACTGAAGCTTTCTTT	CASSEAWQRTEAFF
TRBV11-2	NA	TRBJ2-5	TRBD2	TGTGCCAGCAGCTTAGGACTAGCGGGGAGGCAAGAGACCCAGTACTTC	CASSLGLAGRQETQYF
TRBV5-6	NA	TRBJ1-1	NA	TGTGCCAGCAGCCCTGCTAGAGGGTTGAACACTGAAGCTTTCTTT	CASSPARGLNTEAFF
TRBV7-9	NA	TRBJ2-7	TRBD2	TGTGCCAGCAGCTTTCTAGCGGGGCCCCTATACGAGCAGTACTTC	CASSFLAGPLYEQYF
TRBV4-1	once	TRBJ1-5	NA	TGCGCCAGCAGCCAAGAATTGGGGGGGGATCAGCCCCAGCATTTT	CASSQELGGDQPQHF
TRBV5-6	NA	TRBJ1-1	NA	TGTGCCAGCAGCTTGGCGGGGAACACTGAAGCTTTCTTT	CASSLAGNTEAFF